This TCR beta chain was sequenced in a study of CD8 T cells in Susac syndrome. Overall study findings and caveats: A relatively small number of individuals underwent TCR sequencing and HLA analysis.

This clonotype was counted a single time. What it recognizes is unknown. Reverse transcription of roughly 0.5 to 1 ug RNA was performed with random hexamers. TCRdb called the immunoSEQ multiplex PCR reads again in MiXCR, with one record for every CDR3 protein. The sample lists 160,000 or so distinct CDR3 sequences, over 85% occurring once. Germline V CDR1 and CDR2: SEHNR, FQNEAQ (reference sequence). This CDR3 spans 17 amino acids. Losses at the gene ends were 4 bases for V and 8 bases for J; bases not matched to a gene: 15. The TCR originated in a human donor with multiple sclerosis. The chain joins TRBV7-9 to TRBJ2-2; 8 nucleotides align to TRBD1. The sample consisted of CD8+ T cells from PBMCs. DNA for the CDR3: TGTGCCAGCAGCTCACCCGGACAGGGAGTTTTCCTGGGGGAGCTGTTTTTT. Translated: CASSSPGQGVFLGELFF.